These 14 T cell receptor beta chains were sequenced from one sample in a study of cytomegalovirus exposure and HLA in healthy donors. 13 Jbeta primers and 60 Vbeta primers were used for the PCR. Using immunoSEQ multiplex PCR, the repertoire was profiled, and TCRdb retains in-frame clones only, with some absent. The sample has about 120,000 clones, less than 85% seen once; the top ten hold 20%. The sequenced sample consisted of PBMCs. The receptors come from a man aged 18 to 29 in good health and CMV-seropositive.

This clone was recorded only once. J is TRBJ2-5 and V is TRBV13; tentatively, D is TRBD2 (6 bases). Trimming removed 5 bases from V and 2 bases from J, with 9 bases in between. From germline, CDR1 is PRHDT and CDR2 FYEKMQ (reference sequence). The CDR3 covers 13 residues. In DNA, the CDR3 is TGTGCCAGCAGCCCTGGGAGGCAAGAGACCCAGTACTTC. Its protein product is CASSPGRQETQYF.

This rearrangement joins TRBV6-5 to TRBJ1-2, with D possibly TRBD1 on 5 matching bases. This CDR3 is 13 amino acids long. The V and J ends lost 0 bases and 7 bases respectively, with 9 bases between them. Germline assignment: CDR1 MNHEY and CDR2 SVGAGI. CDR3 loop: CASSYSPGFGYTF. The CDR3, as DNA: TGTGCCAGCAGTTACTCTCCAGGGTTTGGCTACACCTTC.

V gene TRBV13 combines with J gene TRBJ2-1; 8 bases fit TRBD2. This CDR3 region has 16 residues. V gave up 5 bases and J gave up 4 bases; unmatched junction bases: 10. Germline V lookup: CDR1 PRHDT, CDR2 FYEKMQ (reference sequence). The CDR3, as DNA: TGTGCCAGCAGCCGGACGTGGGCGGGGGGATACAATGAGCAGTTCTTC. Translated: CASSRTWAGGYNEQFF.

The chain carries TRBV30 and TRBJ2-7, with D maybe TRBD1 (5 bases). This CDR3 comprises 13 residues. V was pared by 1 base and J by 3 bases, with 10 bases between. CDR1 and CDR2 from the germline V gene are GTSNPN and SVGIG (reference sequence). This chain's CDR3 is CAWSARVFYEQYF. DNA of the CDR3: TGTGCCTGGAGTGCCAGGGTTTTCTACGAGCAGTACTTC.

The DNA of the CDR3 is TGTGCCAGCAGCCACAGGGGGCGCCGGCGGTGGGAGCAGTACTTC. This codes for CASSHRGRRRWEQYF. This chain links TRBV7-2 with TRBJ2-7, with 9 bases that match TRBD1. Germline-derived CDR1 and CDR2 are SGHTA and FQGNSA. Trimming removed 5 bases from V and 7 bases from J; junction bases left unmatched: 12. This CDR3 spans 15 amino acids.

The chain employs TRBV5-1 and TRBJ1-4, with 10 bases that match TRBD1. This CDR3 is built from 16 residues. From germline, CDR1 is SGHRS and CDR2 YFSETQ. V dropped 4 bases and J dropped 3; count of bases not matched to a gene: 6. The CDR3 loop reads CASSRTGGLPNEKLFF. For the CDR3, the DNA is TGCGCCAGCAGCCGGACAGGGGGTTTGCCTAATGAAAAACTGTTTTTT.

The chain joins TRBV6-5 to TRBJ2-5, with D hard to call. V was cut by 5 bases and J by 5 bases, with 12 bases left in between. This CDR3 has 13 residues. Germline V lookup: CDR1 MNHEY, CDR2 SVGAGI. This CDR3 is CASSQRLWETQYF. CDR3 DNA sequence: TGTGCCAGCAGTCAGCGTTTGTGGGAGACCCAGTACTTC.

The V call is TRBV5-1, the J call TRBJ2-2, with 12 bases that match TRBD1. Germline CDR1 reads SGHRS; CDR2 reads YFSETQ. CDR3 length: 17 amino acids. V dropped 2 bases and J dropped 5; count of bases not matched to a gene: 7. In nucleotides, the CDR3 is TGCGCCAGCAGCTTTTGGGACAGGGGGCGCGTGACCGGGGAGCTGTTTTTT. It is translated as CASSFWDRGRVTGELFF.

A note on this clone: One end of the junction varies from germline; a read error may be responsible. Other DNA sequences in the sample encode the same CDR3. V usage is TRBV7-9 and J usage is TRBJ2-3, with D hard to call. Germline V gives CDR1 SEHNR, CDR2 FQNEAQ (reference sequence). This CDR3 region has 12 residues. CDR3 coding DNA: TGCGCCAGCAGCCCAACACCAGATACGCAGTATTTT. It translates to CASSPTPDTQYF.

This clone was found once. J is TRBJ2-7 and V is TRBV11-2; TRBD2 matches at 9 bases. CDR1 is SGHAT and CDR2 is FQNNGV in the germline V gene. The CDR3 extends over 15 amino acids. Trimming removed 5 bases from V and 0 bases from J; junction bases left unmatched: 5. The DNA for the CDR3 is TGTGCCAGCAGCACCAGCGGGGGGCCCTCCTACGAGCAGTACTTC. Translation: CASSTSGGPSYEQYF.

The table lists this clone with a few counts. The V call is TRBV18, the J call TRBJ1-2, with 10 bases fitting TRBD1. CDR1 and CDR2 (germline): KGHSH, LQKENI. V lost 1 base and J lost 2; bases outside the gene matches: 4. The CDR3 is 16 amino acids. CDR3 residues: CASSPLDRGLNYGYTF. CDR3 coding DNA: TGTGCCAGCTCACCACTCGACAGGGGGCTGAACTATGGCTACACCTTC.

The CDR3 coding sequence is TGCGCCAGCAGATCATCCGGGACTACACTGTTGGAGCAGTTCTTC. This codes for CASRSSGTTLLEQFF. The chain employs TRBV5-1 and TRBJ2-1; 7 bases match TRBD2. Germline values: CDR1 SGHRS, CDR2 YFSETQ. The CDR3 consists of 15 residues. V dropped 5 bases and J dropped 10; count of bases not matched to a gene: 15.

The CDR3 DNA is TGTGCCAGCACCCCTGAGGGTCGAACCTACGAGCAGTACTTC. It yields the protein CASTPEGRTYEQYF. The rearrangement uses TRBV6-1 and TRBJ2-5, with D tentatively TRBD2 (5 bases). The J call is uncertain, as TRBJ2-7 better fits the DNA end. Germline-derived CDR1 and CDR2 are MNHNS and SASEGT. The CDR3 consists of 14 residues.

The rearrangement links TRBV30 to TRBJ2-1, with TRBD2 matching over 9 bases. The ends lost 4 bases at V and 9 bases at J; junction bases unmatched: 19. The CDR3 covers 17 residues. Germline CDR1 GTSNPN, CDR2 SVGIG (reference sequence). The CDR3 DNA sequence: TGTGCCTGGAACCTGATACTGGCGGGGGGGCCGGGGGTTGAGCAGTTCTTC. Its protein product is CAWNLILAGGPGVEQFF.